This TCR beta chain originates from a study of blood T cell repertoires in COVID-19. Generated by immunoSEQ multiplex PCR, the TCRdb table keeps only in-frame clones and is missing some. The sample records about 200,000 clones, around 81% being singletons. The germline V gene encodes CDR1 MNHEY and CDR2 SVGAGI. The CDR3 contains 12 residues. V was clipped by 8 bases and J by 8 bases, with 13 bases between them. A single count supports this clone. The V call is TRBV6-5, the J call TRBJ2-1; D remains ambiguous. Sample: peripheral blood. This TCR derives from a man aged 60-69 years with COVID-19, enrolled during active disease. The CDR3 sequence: CASCVASYEQFF. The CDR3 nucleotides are TGTGCCAGCTGCGTCGCTTCGTATGAGCAGTTCTTC.